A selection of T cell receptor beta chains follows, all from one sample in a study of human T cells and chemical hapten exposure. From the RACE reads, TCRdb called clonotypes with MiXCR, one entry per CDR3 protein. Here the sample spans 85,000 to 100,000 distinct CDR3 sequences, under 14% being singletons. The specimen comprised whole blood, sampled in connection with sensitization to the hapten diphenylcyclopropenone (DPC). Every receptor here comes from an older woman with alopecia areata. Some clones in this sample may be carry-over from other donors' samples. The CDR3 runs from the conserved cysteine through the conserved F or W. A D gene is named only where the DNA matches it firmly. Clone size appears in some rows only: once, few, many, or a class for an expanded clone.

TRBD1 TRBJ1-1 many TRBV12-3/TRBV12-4 CASRWRMGTGVNTEAFF TGTGCCAGCAGGTGGCGAATGGGGACAGGGGTGAACACTGAAGCTTTCTTT
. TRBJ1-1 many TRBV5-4 CASSLSTSSTEAFF TGTGCCAGCAGCTTGAGTACCTCCTCAACTGAAGCTTTCTTT
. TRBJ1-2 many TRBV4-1 CASSQRGGRIHGYTF TGCGCCAGCAGCCAAAGGGGAGGGAGGATCCATGGCTACACCTTC
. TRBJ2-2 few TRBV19 CASSIVRVTGELFF TGTGCCAGTAGTATAGTCCGGGTTACCGGGGAGCTGTTTTTT
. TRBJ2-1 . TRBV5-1 CASSLDSAVNNEQFF TGCGCCAGCAGCTTGGACAGCGCCGTTAACAATGAGCAGTTCTTC
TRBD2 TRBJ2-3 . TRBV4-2 CASSQRLASDTQYF TGTGCCAGCAGCCAAAGACTAGCTTCAGATACGCAGTATTTT
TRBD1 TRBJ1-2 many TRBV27 CASSRGTEGKYGYTF TGTGCCAGCAGTCGAGGGACAGAGGGCAAATATGGCTACACCTTC
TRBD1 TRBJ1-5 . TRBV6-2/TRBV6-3 CASSSPGQGRVGPQHF TGTGCCAGCAGTTCGCCGGGACAGGGGAGAGTTGGACCCCAGCATTTT
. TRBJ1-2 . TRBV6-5 CASSTSGQGAYGYTF .
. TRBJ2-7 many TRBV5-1 CASSFRGSSYEQYF TGCGCCAGCAGCTTCCGAGGGTCCTCCTACGAGCAGTACTTC
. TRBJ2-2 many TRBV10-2 CASSGHVEGAPGELFF TGCGCCAGCAGTGGACACGTTGAAGGGGCGCCCGGGGAGCTGTTTTTT
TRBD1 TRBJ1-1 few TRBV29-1 CSVDRGGNTEAFF TGCAGCGTGGACAGGGGGGGAAACACTGAAGCTTTCTTT
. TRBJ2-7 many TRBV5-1 CASSLDNEQYF TGCGCCAGCAGCCTGGACAACGAGCAGTACTTC
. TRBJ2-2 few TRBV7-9 CASTLAGGIVTGELFF TGTGCCAGCACCCTGGCCGGAGGGATTGTCACCGGGGAGCTGTTTTTT
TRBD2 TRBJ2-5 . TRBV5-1 CANSSGRGQETQYF TGCGCCAACAGCTCGGGGCGGGGGCAAGAGACCCAGTACTTC
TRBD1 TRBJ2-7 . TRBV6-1 CASSLGQGATYEQYF TGTGCCAGCAGTCTGGGACAGGGGGCCACCTACGAGCAGTACTTC
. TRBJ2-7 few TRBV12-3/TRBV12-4 CASSFTGLSYEQYF TGTGCCAGCAGTTTTACAGGGCTATCCTACGAGCAGTACTTC
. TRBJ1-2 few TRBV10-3 CAISESAGADYGYTF TGTGCCATCAGTGAGTCTGCGGGGGCGGACTATGGCTACACCTTC
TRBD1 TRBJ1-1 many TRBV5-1 CASSHRGAAEAFF TGCGCCAGCAGCCACAGGGGGGCCGCTGAAGCTTTCTTT
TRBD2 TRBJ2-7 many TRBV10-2 CASSEPISGGAYEQYF TGCGCCAGCAGTGAGCCAATTAGCGGGGGTGCCTACGAGCAGTACTTC
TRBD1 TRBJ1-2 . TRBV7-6 CASSLEQGNGYTF TGTGCCAGCAGCTTGGAACAGGGGAACGGCTACACCTTC
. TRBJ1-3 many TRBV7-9 CASRSGGSGNTIYF TGTGCCAGCAGATCCGGGGGCTCTGGAAACACCATATATTTT
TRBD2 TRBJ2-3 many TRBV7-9 CASSRTSGRTDTQYF TGTGCCAGCAGCCGAACTAGCGGCCGCACAGATACGCAGTATTTT
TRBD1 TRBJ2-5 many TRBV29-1 CSVRGGRETQYF TGCAGCGTTCGAGGGGGCAGGGAGACCCAGTACTTC
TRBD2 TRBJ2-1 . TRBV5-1 CASSPTSGLNEQFF TGCGCCAGCAGCCCGACTAGCGGTCTCAATGAGCAGTTCTTC
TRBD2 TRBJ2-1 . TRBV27 CASTPNPLAGALGEQFF TGTGCCAGCACCCCAAACCCACTAGCGGGGGCTCTCGGTGAGCAGTTCTTC
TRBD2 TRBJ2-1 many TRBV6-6 CASSTIAGGSYNEQFF TGTGCCAGCAGTACCATAGCGGGGGGCTCCTACAATGAGCAGTTCTTC
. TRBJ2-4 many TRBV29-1 CSGAPTVEGDIQYF TGCAGCGGGGCCCCCACAGTTGAGGGTGACATTCAGTACTTC
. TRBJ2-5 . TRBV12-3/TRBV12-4 CASSFPATQETQYF TGTGCCAGCAGTTTCCCTGCCACCCAAGAGACCCAGTACTTC
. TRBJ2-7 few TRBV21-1 CASSTEGEGTPSYEQYF TGTGCCAGCAGCACCGAGGGGGAAGGGACCCCGTCCTACGAGCAGTACTTC
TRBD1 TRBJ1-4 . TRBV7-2 CASSWGQANEKLFF TGTGCCAGCAGTTGGGGACAGGCTAATGAAAAACTGTTTTTT
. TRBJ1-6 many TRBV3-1 CASSPSMGSPLHF TGTGCCAGCAGCCCCTCCATGGGTTCACCCCTCCACTTT
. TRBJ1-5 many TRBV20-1 CSARRGGGQPQHF TGCAGTGCTAGAAGGGGTGGCGGTCAGCCCCAGCATTTT
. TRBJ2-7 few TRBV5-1 CASSATGDSYEQYF TGCGCCAGCAGCGCCACCGGGGATTCCTACGAGCAGTACTTC
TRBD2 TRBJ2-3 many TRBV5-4 CASSPPSAGGPGTQYF TGTGCCAGCAGCCCCCCATCAGCGGGGGGGCCCGGTACGCAGTATTTT
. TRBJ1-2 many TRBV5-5 CASRLTGPWGYTF TGTGCCAGCAGGTTGACGGGACCGTGGGGCTACACCTTC
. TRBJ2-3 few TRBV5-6 CASSSGPVRPSTDTQYF TGTGCCAGCAGCTCCGGGCCAGTACGGCCTAGCACAGATACGCAGTATTTT
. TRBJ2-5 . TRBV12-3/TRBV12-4 CASSWVRGETQYF TGTGCCAGCAGTTGGGTGAGGGGGGAGACCCAGTACTTC
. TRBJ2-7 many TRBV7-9 CASSLPSQGFYEQYF TGTGCCAGCAGCTTACCGTCCCAGGGGTTCTACGAGCAGTACTTC
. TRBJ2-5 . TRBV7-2 CASSLVAGAFETQYF TGTGCCAGCAGCTTAGTCGCGGGGGCCTTCGAGACCCAGTACTTC